This note documents a single TCR beta chain sequence. The table came from immunoSEQ multiplex PCR; TCRdb's copy has only in-frame clones and leaves some out. The repertoire holds about 1,500,000 clones, 96% seen once, with approximately 1% in the top ten. The CDR3 sequence is 14 residues long. Deletions cut 1 base from V and 2 bases from J, with 9 bases between. CDR1 and CDR2 (germline): SGHRS, YFSETQ. The data stem from a study of shared clonotypes between healthy human individuals. This TCR was sampled from a young man in good health. The sample taken for sequencing was naive CD4+ T cells sorted from blood. Subset of the sample: CD45RA+ positively selected. The chain carries TRBV5-1 and TRBJ2-5; possible D gene TRBD1, 5 bases. CDR3 loop: CASSLLRQQETQYF. CDR3 bases: TGCGCCAGCAGCTTGTTGCGACAGCAAGAGACCCAGTACTTC.